The 26 T cell receptor beta chains below were found in one sample sequenced in a study of technical replicates of blood from a few donors. Clones were sequenced by immunoSEQ multiplex PCR, and TCRdb holds only the in-frame ones, with some missing. Altogether approximately 79,000 clones are present, 95% to 98% being singletons, with the ten largest covering roughly 0.33%. Sequencing was performed on T cells isolated from PBMCs. These receptors were taken from a human donor in good health.

The rearrangement links TRBV11-3 to TRBJ2-5, with TRBD1 identical over 8 bases. J was trimmed by 2 bases and V by 5 bases; bases with no gene match: 13. CDR3 size: 17 residues. CDR1 and CDR2 from the germline V gene are SGHNT and YENEEA. CDR3: CASSAIQGGWGQETQYF. CDR3 coding DNA: TGTGCCAGCAGCGCCATACAGGGGGGTTGGGGACAAGAGACCCAGTACTTC.

V usage is TRBV28 and J usage is TRBJ2-7, with 14 positions matching TRBD2. Trimming took 9 bases from V and 3 from J; bases not matched to a gene: 7. CDR1 is MDHEN, CDR2 SYDVKM, per germline. This CDR3 has 15 amino acids. Here the CDR3 DNA reads TGTGCCAGTACCGGGACTAGCGGGAGTAGCTACGAGCAGTACTTC. Its protein product is CASTGTSGSSYEQYF.

The rearrangement links TRBV28 to TRBJ2-7; D is possibly TRBD2 (5 bases). V gave up 3 bases and J gave up 5 bases, with 17 bases separating them. The CDR3 spans 15 residues. Germline V gives CDR1 MDHEN, CDR2 SYDVKM. The CDR3 spells CASSLVWLANHEQYF. The CDR3 DNA sequence: TGTGCCAGCAGTTTGGTTTGGCTAGCCAACCACGAGCAGTACTTC.

This chain joins TRBV28 and TRBJ1-4; tentatively, D is TRBD1 (5 bases). Per the germline V gene, CDR1 is MDHEN and CDR2 is SYDVKM. The CDR3 sequence is 13 residues long. Trimming stripped 6 bases from V and 0 bases from J, with 5 bases between. The CDR3, as DNA: TGTGCCAGCAGGACAGCAACTAATGAAAAACTGTTTTTT. Translated: CASRTATNEKLFF.

Only one count was recorded for this clone. The rearrangement uses TRBV6-5 and TRBJ1-4; D gene uncertain. Germline V lookup: CDR1 MNHEY, CDR2 SVGAGI. The germline V and J ends were trimmed by 0 bases and 8 bases, with 13 bases remaining between them. CDR3 length: 15 residues. CDR3 DNA sequence: TGTGCCAGCAGTTACTCGTTCACTTCGGGAGAAAAACTGTTTTTT. Protein sequence: CASSYSFTSGEKLFF.

The gene calls are TRBV28 and TRBJ2-7, with 10 positions matching TRBD1. The CDR3 has 16 amino acids. Germline V gene sequence: CDR1 MDHEN, CDR2 SYDVKM. With 5 bases clipped from V and 7 bases from J, the junction kept 14 bases outside the gene matches. CDR3 region: CASSGTSGTGAEEQYF. The CDR3 coding sequence is TGTGCCAGCAGTGGGACCTCCGGGACAGGGGCGGAAGAGCAGTACTTC.

The chain combines TRBV6-5 with TRBJ1-4, with unresolved D. Germline assignment: CDR1 MNHEY and CDR2 SVGAGI. V was shortened by 0 bases and J by 7 bases, with 12 bases between the two germline ends. The CDR3 totals 15 residues. The DNA for the CDR3 is TGTGCCAGCAGTTACTCGTCGGTTTCCGGTGAAAAACTGTTTTTT. It translates to CASSYSSVSGEKLFF.

The chain uses TRBV4-1 and TRBJ2-5; D gene ambiguous. Trimming cost V 0 bases and J 3 bases, with 5 bases left between them. The CDR3 spans 13 residues. Germline V gene sequence: CDR1 MGHRA, CDR2 YSYEKL. The CDR3 sequence: CASSQDEEETQYF. CDR3 sequence (DNA): TGCGCCAGCAGCCAAGATGAGGAAGAGACCCAGTACTTC.

This chain connects TRBV7-9 to TRBJ2-5, with TRBD2 matching 7 bases. The germline V gene encodes CDR1 SEHNR and CDR2 FQNEAQ (reference sequence). CDR3 length equals 15 residues. The junction had 8 bases not matched to a gene; V was cut back by 5 bases and J by 2 bases. The DNA for the CDR3 is TGTGCCAGCAGCGTAGGGACTACCCTACAAGAGACCCAGTACTTC. Protein: CASSVGTTLQETQYF.

V is TRBV15 and J is TRBJ1-3; no reliable D call. V dropped 0 bases and J dropped 2 bases, with 11 bases sitting between them. The CDR3 consists of 16 residues. Per germline, CDR1 LNHNV and CDR2 YYDKDF (reference sequence). The CDR3 coding sequence is TGTGCCACCAGCAGAGACCGGTTTGGGCCTGGAAACACCATATATTTT. Its translation: CATSRDRFGPGNTIYF.

The gene calls are TRBV9 and TRBJ2-7, with 13 bases that match TRBD2. From germline, CDR1 is SGDLS and CDR2 YYNGEE. V dropped 2 bases and J dropped 7; count of bases not matched to a gene: 9. CDR3 length: 16 amino acids. The CDR3 spells CASSVYWTSGRGEQYF. The DNA of the CDR3 is TGTGCCAGCAGCGTCTATTGGACTAGCGGGAGAGGGGAGCAGTACTTC.

This clone was counted a single time. The CDR3 region is CASLVLILAGDLCDTDTQYF. In nucleotides, the CDR3 is TGCGCCAGCCTAGTACTAATTTTAGCGGGAGATTTATGTGACACAGATACGCAGTATTTT. V and J are TRBV4-3 and TRBJ2-3, with 9 positions matching TRBD2. V lost 8 bases to trimming and J lost 2 bases; unmatched junction nucleotides: 23. CDR1 is LGHNA, CDR2 YSLEER, per germline. The CDR3 is 20 amino acids.

The V and J genes are TRBV5-1 and TRBJ2-2; no reliable D call. Germline V gene data show CDR1 as SGHRS and CDR2 as YFSETQ. The CDR3 length is 12 residues. Trimming left V 4 bases short and J 5 bases short, with 6 bases between. The CDR3 here is CASSPYTGELFF. As DNA, the CDR3 is TGCGCCAGCAGCCCCTATACCGGGGAGCTGTTTTTT.

Only a few counts were recorded for this clone. The chain couples TRBV2 to TRBJ2-2; D perhaps matches TRBD1 (5 bases). Germline loops: CDR1 SNHLY, CDR2 FYNNEI. Trimming pared 3 bases from V and 9 bases from J, leaving 17 bases between. This CDR3 spans 15 amino acids. DNA for the CDR3: TGTGCCAGCAGTGAGTTATGGGGCGTTAGCCGGGAGCTGTTTTTT. Its protein is CASSELWGVSRELFF. The full variable domain, in which reference TRBV2 and TRBJ2-2 provide the parts outside the CDR3, is EPEVTQTPSHQVTQMGQEVILRCVPISNHLYFYWYRQILGQKVEFLVSFYNNEISEKSEIFDDQFSVERPDGSNFTLKIRSTKLEDSAMYFCASSELWGVSRELFFGEGSRLTVL.

The chain combines TRBV7-3 with TRBJ2-3; D is ambiguous. Trimming pared 7 bases from V and 1 base from J, leaving 12 bases between. The germline V gene has CDR1 SGHTA and CDR2 FQGTGA. This CDR3 comprises 14 residues. The CDR3 here is CASTPTPGTDTQYF. The CDR3 coding sequence is TGTGCCAGCACCCCCACCCCAGGCACAGATACGCAGTATTTT. Using reference TRBV7-3 and TRBJ2-3 for the parts outside the CDR3, the full variable domain is GAGVSQTPSNKVTEKGKYVELRCDPISGHTALYWYRQSLGQGPEFLIYFQGTGAADDSGLPNDRFFAVRPEGSVSTLKIQRTERGDSAVYLCASTPTPGTDTQYFGPGTRLTVL.

This rearrangement joins TRBV5-1 to TRBJ2-1; D is possibly TRBD2 (5 bases). CDR3 size: 14 residues. Between the trimmed V and J ends, which lost 0 bases and 4 bases, there was a span of 8 bases. Per the germline V gene, CDR1 is SGHRS and CDR2 is YFSETQ. The CDR3 nucleotides read TGCGCCAGCAGCTTGGATGGCGGGTACAATGAGCAGTTCTTC. Translating it yields CASSLDGGYNEQFF.

V usage is TRBV2 and J usage is TRBJ2-7; weak D call: TRBD2 (6 bases). This CDR3 contains 15 residues. Germline CDR1 is SNHLY and CDR2 is FYNNEI. V was pared by 4 bases and J by 0 bases, with 13 bases between. In DNA form, the CDR3 reads TGTGCCAGCAGTGCGGGAGTTCCGAGCTCCTACGAGCAGTACTTC. This sequence encodes CASSAGVPSSYEQYF. Based on the CDR3 plus reference TRBV2 and TRBJ2-7, the full variable domain is EPEVTQTPSHQVTQMGQEVILRCVPISNHLYFYWYRQILGQKVEFLVSFYNNEISEKSEIFDDQFSVERPDGSNFTLKIRSTKLEDSAMYFCASSAGVPSSYEQYFGPGTRLTVT.

J is TRBJ2-7 and V is TRBV19; no definite D call. This CDR3 is built from 13 residues. Deletions cut 0 bases from V and 3 bases from J, with 6 bases between. Germline CDR1 is LNHDA and CDR2 is SQIVND (reference sequence). This CDR3 reads CASSIEQSYEQYF. The CDR3 nucleotides read TGTGCCAGTAGTATAGAACAGAGCTACGAGCAGTACTTC.

The genes are TRBV9 and TRBJ2-1; TRBD2 might be the D (6 bases). With 4 bases removed from V and 7 bases from J, the gap between germline ends came to 12 bases. This CDR3 region has 13 residues. Germline assignment: CDR1 SGDLS and CDR2 YYNGEE. In DNA form, the CDR3 reads TGTGCCAGCAGCTCCCGGGACTGGAATGAGCAGTTCTTC. It is translated as CASSSRDWNEQFF.

DNA of the CDR3: TGTGCCAGCAGTTATGGACAGAATACGCAGTATTTT. It translates to CASSYGQNTQYF. The chain is built from TRBV5-4 and TRBJ2-3; possibly TRBD1 for D (6 bases). This CDR3 has 12 amino acids. CDR1 and CDR2 from the germline V gene are SGHNT and YYREEE (reference sequence). The V end was cut by 5 bases, the J end by 7 bases, with 11 bases between.

The chain links TRBV27 to TRBJ2-7; 8 positions match TRBD2. Germline CDR1 is MNHEY and CDR2 is SMNVEV (reference sequence). The ends lost 3 bases at V and 2 bases at J; junction bases unmatched: 12. CDR3 size: 17 residues. CDR3: CASSLSFGTRDTYEQYF. The CDR3 coding sequence is TGTGCCAGCAGTTTGTCATTCGGGACTAGGGATACCTACGAGCAGTACTTC.

The chain joins TRBV5-4 to TRBJ2-3; 8 nucleotides agree with TRBD1. The trim removed 4 bases at V and 1 base at J, leaving 2 bases unmatched. The CDR3 runs 14 residues. Germline CDR1 reads SGHNT; CDR2 reads YYREEE (reference sequence). CDR3 residues: CASSQQGGTDTQYF. DNA of the CDR3: TGTGCCAGCAGCCAACAGGGGGGCACAGATACGCAGTATTTT.

The rearrangement uses TRBV28 and TRBJ2-1; 14 positions match TRBD2. The CDR3 sequence is 20 residues long. Trimming removed 5 bases from V and 1 base from J; junction bases left unmatched: 13. Germline V CDR1 and CDR2: MDHEN, SYDVKM. The CDR3 sequence: CASSPFGTSGSLRSYNEQFF. DNA for the CDR3: TGTGCCAGCAGTCCTTTTGGGACTAGCGGGAGTCTAAGATCCTACAATGAGCAGTTCTTC.

This chain links TRBV23-1 with TRBJ1-4; D is perhaps TRBD1 (6 bases). TRBV23-1 is treated as an ORF (open reading frame) with a function not yet certain. V dropped 0 bases and J dropped 7 bases, with 12 bases sitting between them. The CDR3 extends over 15 amino acids. CDR3 nucleotide sequence: TGCGCCAGCAGTCAATCGGACAGTGTCGCTGAAAAACTGTTTTTT. Residues: CASSQSDSVAEKLFF.

This chain connects TRBV7-2 to TRBJ2-1; 7 bases match TRBD2. Germline lookup yields CDR1 SGHTA and CDR2 FQGNSA. The CDR3 runs 16 residues. J gave up 3 bases and V 5 bases, and 10 bases lay outside the gene matches. This CDR3 is CASSQTLARNYNEQFF. The CDR3 bases are TGTGCCAGCAGCCAAACACTAGCGCGGAACTACAATGAGCAGTTCTTC.

This chain connects TRBV18 to TRBJ2-2; no clear D gene. There are 13 residues in the CDR3. Trimming pared 6 bases from V and 6 bases from J, leaving 11 bases between. CDR1 and CDR2 from the germline V gene are KGHSH and LQKENI. The CDR3 DNA reads as TGTGCCAGCTCCCCCGTCGGTCCCGGGGAGCTGTTTTTT. It codes for CASSPVGPGELFF.